Below, 5 T cell receptor beta chains from the same sample are listed, as sequenced in a study of control samples from healthy donors and cancer patients. Profiling relied on immunoSEQ multiplex PCR, and the TCRdb table lists in-frame clones only, not all of them. The profile shows 94,000 or so clones, roughly 84% of them singletons. Source material: PBMCs. The receptor source for this set is a man between 65 and 79 years old with lung cancer.

The chain has TRBV5-1 and TRBJ2-2, with 8 positions matching TRBD1. V was pared by 3 bases and J by 4 bases, with 8 bases of the junction left unmatched. Looked up from germline, CDR1 is SGHRS and CDR2 is YFSETQ. The CDR3 extends over 16 amino acids. The CDR3 sequence is CASSWDGQGGTGELFF. The CDR3 DNA reads TGCGCCAGCAGCTGGGATGGACAGGGAGGCACCGGGGAGCTGTTTTTT. Full variable domain (outside the CDR3, taken from reference TRBV5-1 and TRBJ2-2): KAGVTQTPRYLIKTRGQQVTLSCSPISGHRSVSWYQQTPGQGLQFLFEYFSETQRNKGNFPGRFSGRQFSNSRSEMNVSTLELGDSALYLCASSWDGQGGTGELFFGEGSRLTVL.

The chain employs TRBV15 and TRBJ2-7; D is unclear. Germline loops: CDR1 LNHNV, CDR2 YYDKDF (reference sequence). The CDR3 consists of 14 residues. V lost 5 bases to trimming and J lost 1 base, with 12 bases between them. The CDR3 region is CATSGHIGSYEQYF. DNA for the CDR3: TGTGCCACCAGCGGTCACATTGGGTCCTACGAGCAGTACTTC.

The V gene is TRBV19, the J gene TRBJ1-1; D is uncertain. From germline, CDR1 is LNHDA and CDR2 SQIVND (reference sequence). V lost 6 bases, J lost 0 bases, and 8 bases lay in between. This CDR3 has 13 amino acids. In DNA form, the CDR3 reads TGTGCCAGTAGAGAACAGATGAACACTGAAGCTTTCTTT. This encodes CASREQMNTEAFF.

V and J are TRBV6-2 or TRBV6-3 and TRBJ1-6; no reliable D call. Trimming took 2 bases from V and 10 from J, leaving 6 bases between them. The length of the CDR3 is 12 residues. CDR1 and CDR2 from the germline V gene are MNHEY and SVGEGT. The CDR3 sequence is CASSYTPSPLHF. The CDR3 DNA sequence: TGTGCCAGCAGTTACACGCCCTCACCCCTCCACTTT.

The chain employs TRBV19 and TRBJ2-7; tentative D call: TRBD2 (6 bases). Germline assignment: CDR1 LNHDA and CDR2 SQIVND (reference sequence). This CDR3 spans 15 amino acids. V was shortened by 1 base and J by 2 bases, with 12 bases between the two germline ends. CDR3 sequence: CASSIAQWGAYEQYF. The CDR3 DNA sequence: TGTGCCAGTAGTATAGCGCAATGGGGGGCCTACGAGCAGTACTTC.